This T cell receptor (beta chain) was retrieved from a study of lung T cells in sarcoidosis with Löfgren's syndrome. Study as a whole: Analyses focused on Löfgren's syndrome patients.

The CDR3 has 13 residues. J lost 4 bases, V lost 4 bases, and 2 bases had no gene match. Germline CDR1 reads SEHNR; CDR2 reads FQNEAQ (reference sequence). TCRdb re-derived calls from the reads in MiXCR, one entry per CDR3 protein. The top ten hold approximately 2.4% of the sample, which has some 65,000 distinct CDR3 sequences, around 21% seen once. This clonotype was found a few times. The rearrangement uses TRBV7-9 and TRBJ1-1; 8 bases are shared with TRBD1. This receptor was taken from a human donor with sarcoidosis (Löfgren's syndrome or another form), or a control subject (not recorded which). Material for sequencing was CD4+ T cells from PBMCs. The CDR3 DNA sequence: TGTGCCAGCAGCTCTGACAGGGGCACTGAAGCTTTCTTT. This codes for CASSSDRGTEAFF.